This TCR beta chain derives from a study of T cells in women clearing cervical HPV infection. About this clone itself: Coverage ceases 3 residues before the CDR3 finishes, and the germline J gene fills in the end.

Here immunoSEQ multiplex PCR was the method, and the copy in TCRdb shows in-frame clones only, minus some. This listing includes 25,000 to 35,000 clones. This CDR3 has 14 residues. Germline V gene data show CDR1 as SNHLY and CDR2 as FYNNEI. V lost 0 bases, J lost 3 bases, and 8 bases lay in between. Specimen: blood buffy coat. The sequence was collected from a woman aged 18-69 years with a cervical HPV16 infection that either progressed to CIN3+ or cleared (not recorded which). The rearrangement uses TRBV2 and TRBJ1-1, with a weak D call TRBD1 (5 bases). The CDR3 here is CASSEASRDTEAFF. The sequenced CDR3 bases are TGTGCCAGCAGTGAAGCGAGCAGGGACACTGAA. Variable domain in full (rest from reference TRBV2 and TRBJ1-1): EPEVTQTPSHQVTQMGQEVILRCVPISNHLYFYWYRQILGQKVEFLVSFYNNEISEKSEIFDDQFSVERPDGSNFTLKIRSTKLEDSAMYFCASSEASRDTEAFFGQGTRLTVV.